This TCR beta chain appears in the sequencing data of a study of blood T cell repertoires in COVID-19. Per germline, CDR1 SGHRS and CDR2 YFSETQ. The V end was cut by 0 bases, the J end by 5 bases, with 12 bases between. The CDR3 is made up of 15 amino acids. Clones were read by immunoSEQ multiplex PCR, and TCRdb kept only the in-frame ones, dropping some. The sample lists around 300,000 clones, around 81% occurring once. The sample comprised peripheral blood. The sequence derives from a woman aged 50 to 65 with active or convalescent COVID-19. The chain employs TRBV5-1 and TRBJ1-5; D perhaps matches TRBD1 (6 bases). The CDR3 protein is CASSLVGAADQPQHF. CDR3 nucleotide sequence: TGCGCCAGCAGCTTGGTGGGGGCAGCGGATCAGCCCCAGCATTTT.